This record looks at one T cell receptor beta chain sequence and its context. Antigen: not known. CDR1 is SGHRS and CDR2 is YFSETQ in the germline V gene. V was clipped by 4 bases and J by 6 bases, with 9 bases between them. This CDR3 has 12 residues. The sample is drawn from a study of cytomegalovirus exposure and HLA in healthy donors. 13 Jbeta primers and 60 Vbeta primers were used for the PCR. TCRdb's table, derived via immunoSEQ multiplex PCR, lists solely in-frame clones and lacks some. The sample shows 180,000 or so clones, roughly 88% of them seen only once. Findings and limits, study-wide: Later analysis revealed greater clonal expansion in HLA-associated TCR beta chains than in equally common others.

This sequence originates from a man between 18 and 29 years old in good health and CMV-seropositive. The chain joins TRBV5-1 to TRBJ2-3; D is undetermined. Sequenced sample: PBMCs. CDR3 sequence reads: CASSATLDTQYF. In nucleotides, the CDR3 is TGCGCCAGCAGCGCTACGCTGGATACGCAGTATTTT.